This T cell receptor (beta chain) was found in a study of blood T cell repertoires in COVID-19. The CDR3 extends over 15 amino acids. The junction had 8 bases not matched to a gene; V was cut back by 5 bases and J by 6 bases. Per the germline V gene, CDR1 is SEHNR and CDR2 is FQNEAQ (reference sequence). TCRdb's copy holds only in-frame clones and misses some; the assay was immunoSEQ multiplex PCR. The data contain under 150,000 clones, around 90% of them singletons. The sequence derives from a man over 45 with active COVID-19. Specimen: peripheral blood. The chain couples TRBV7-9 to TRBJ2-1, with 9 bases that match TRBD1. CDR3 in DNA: TGTGCCAGCAGCAATGTGGGACAGGGCAGCAATGAGCAGTTCTTC. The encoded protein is CASSNVGQGSNEQFF. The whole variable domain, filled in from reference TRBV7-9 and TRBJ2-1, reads DTGVSQNPRHKITKRGQNVTFRCDPISEHNRLYWYRQTLGQGPEFLTYFQNEAQLEKSRLLSDRFSAERPKGSFSTLEIQRTEQGDSAMYLCASSNVGQGSNEQFFGPGTRLTVL.